Here is one T cell receptor (beta chain) with its context. Its specific antigen is unknown. The input lacks base qualities; no much larger clone sits a single base away. The label giving this sample's time point can be read as: individuals recovered from natural SARS-CoV-2 infection. This entry belongs to a study of Ad26.COV2.S vaccination and SARS-CoV-2 variants (dated by TCRdb to the early 2020s). With respect to the entire study: TCRbeta repertoire sequencing was used to assess the specificity and breadth of SARS-CoV-2-reactive T cell receptors after Ad26.COV2.S vaccination. The TCR-sequenced set comprised around 30 samples: approximately 19 Ad26.COV2.S vaccine recipients, 5 placebo recipients and 8 SARS-CoV-2 convalescent individuals.

CDR1 and CDR2, looked up from the germline V gene (reference sequence), are LNHDA and SQIVND. V was cut back by 4 bases and J by 0 bases, leaving a gap of 6 bases between them. Including cysteine and phenylalanine, the CDR3 has 13 amino acids. Only CDR3 DNA is held: 39 bases, read in frame from base 1. The immunoSEQ Assay was the method used to sequence TCRbeta CDR3 regions. After extraction, genomic DNA underwent amplification by bias-controlled multiplex PCR, followed by high-throughput sequencing. The authors' analysis ran thus. To quantify the absolute abundance of each unique TCRbeta CDR3 region, sequences were collapsed and filtered. T cell fraction was estimated by normalizing TCRbeta template counts to usable DNA, which was measured by amplifying reference genes present in all nucleated cells. Repertoire TCRs were annotated as SARS-CoV-2-specific by exact matching of V gene, CDR3 amino acid sequence and J gene to a known reactive TCR set. MIRA supplied the reference SARS-CoV-2 TCR set, which was filtered for enrichment in COVID-19-positive ImmuneCODE repertoires so that public or cross-reactive TCRs were removed. Based on the MIRA antigens, annotated TCRs were further analysed at the level of specific ORF or position within ORF. Breadth was defined as annotated unique rearrangements over total unique productive rearrangements; depth was the summed frequency of those rearrangements. Group comparisons of TCR breadth used two-sided Wilcoxon rank-sum tests. TCRdb took this table from immuneACCESS and kept in-frame rearrangements with V and J called. Such tables lack part of the clones; where checked against another copy, unresolved V genes explain under half of the gap, and the rest is unexplained. V, J and clone size reflect that table, while D and trimming were determined from the DNA. The sample records about 350,000 clones, under 95% of which are singletons. Roughly 3.9% of the sample belongs to the ten largest clones.

Paper-wide results and their limitations: It was noted by the authors that total T cell responses may have been underestimated by the TCR breadth and depth analyses. Substantial breadth of spike-specific CD8+ and CD4+ T cell responses was reported after vaccination. Compared with placebo recipients, Ad26.COV2.S recipients showed higher spike-specific TCR breadth (P = 0.0014). Vaccine and placebo recipients had similar non-spike TCR breadth, a finding consistent with the vaccine containing only spike.

This sequence was found in a human donor who had recovered from COVID-19. This material consisted of peripheral blood, taken after recovery from COVID-19. The V and J segments used are TRBV19 and TRBJ1-2, and TRBD1 may be the D gene, going by 5 matching bases. The DNA is TGTGCCAGTAGTAGGGGGGCTAACTATGGCTACACCTTC. Its amino acids are CASSRGANYGYTF.